This TCR beta chain was recovered during a study of T-cell reconstitution after alpha-beta-depleted transplantation in children. Preparation of the TCRbeta library was carried out with unique molecular identifiers. TCRdb ran MiXCR on the PCR reads and lists one entry per CDR3 protein. Here the sample spans 83,000 or so distinct CDR3 sequences, roughly 8% being singletons. V dropped 5 bases and J dropped 10 bases, with 15 bases sitting between them. The CDR3 has 12 residues. The germline V gene encodes CDR1 SGHTA and CDR2 FQGNSA. Comment on this clonotype: Just one base apart from a much larger clone, this may be a read error.

V is TRBV7-2 and J is TRBJ2-7, with D possibly TRBD2 on 5 matching bases. This receptor was taken from a human donor who donated a stem cell graft to a child with congenital amegakaryocytic thrombocytopenia. The specimen was PBMCs from the stem cell graft donor, collected from the stem cell graft. CDR3 in DNA: TGTGCCAGCAGCCCCATCGGGGTCGACCAGTACTTC. Encoded protein: CASSPIGVDQYF.